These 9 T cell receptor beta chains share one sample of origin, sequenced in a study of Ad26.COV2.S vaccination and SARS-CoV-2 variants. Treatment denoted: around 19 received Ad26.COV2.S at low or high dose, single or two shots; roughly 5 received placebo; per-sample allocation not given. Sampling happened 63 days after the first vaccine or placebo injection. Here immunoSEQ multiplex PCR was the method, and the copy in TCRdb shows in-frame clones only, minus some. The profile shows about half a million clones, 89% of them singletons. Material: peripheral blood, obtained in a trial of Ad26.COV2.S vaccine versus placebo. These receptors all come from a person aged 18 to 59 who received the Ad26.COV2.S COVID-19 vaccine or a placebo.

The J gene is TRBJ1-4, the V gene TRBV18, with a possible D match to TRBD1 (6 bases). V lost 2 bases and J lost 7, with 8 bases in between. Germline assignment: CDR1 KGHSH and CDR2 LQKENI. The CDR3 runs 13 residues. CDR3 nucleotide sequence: TGTGCCAGCTCACCAACAGGGCCTGAAAAACTGTTTTTT. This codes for CASSPTGPEKLFF.

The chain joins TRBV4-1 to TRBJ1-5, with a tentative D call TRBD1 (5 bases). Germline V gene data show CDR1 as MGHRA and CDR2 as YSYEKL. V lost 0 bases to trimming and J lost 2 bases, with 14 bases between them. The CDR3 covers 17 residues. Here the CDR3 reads CASSQDFWGFGNQPQHF. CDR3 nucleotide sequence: TGCGCCAGCAGCCAAGATTTTTGGGGGTTTGGCAATCAGCCCCAGCATTTT.

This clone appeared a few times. The chain's CDR3 is CAWSEGRVNYGYTF. CDR3 nucleotide sequence: TGTGCCTGGAGTGAGGGTAGGGTGAACTATGGCTACACCTTC. This sequence joins TRBV30 and TRBJ1-2; D unresolved. This CDR3 has 14 amino acids. V lost 1 base, J lost 2 bases, and 11 bases lay in between. Germline-derived CDR1 and CDR2 are GTSNPN and SVGIG (reference sequence).

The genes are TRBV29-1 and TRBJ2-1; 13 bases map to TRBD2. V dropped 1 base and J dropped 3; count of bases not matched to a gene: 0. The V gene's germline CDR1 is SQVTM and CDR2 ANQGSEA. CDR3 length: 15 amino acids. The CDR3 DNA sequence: TGCAGCGTTGAAGGACTAGCGGGGGGCTACAATGAGCAGTTCTTC. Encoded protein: CSVEGLAGGYNEQFF.

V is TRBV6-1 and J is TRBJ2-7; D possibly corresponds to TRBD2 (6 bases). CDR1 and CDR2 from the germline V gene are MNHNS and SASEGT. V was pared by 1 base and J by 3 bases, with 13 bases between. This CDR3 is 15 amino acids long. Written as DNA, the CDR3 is TGTGCCAGCAGTGAAGGGAGCCTGGAGGGCTACGAGCAGTACTTC. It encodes CASSEGSLEGYEQYF.

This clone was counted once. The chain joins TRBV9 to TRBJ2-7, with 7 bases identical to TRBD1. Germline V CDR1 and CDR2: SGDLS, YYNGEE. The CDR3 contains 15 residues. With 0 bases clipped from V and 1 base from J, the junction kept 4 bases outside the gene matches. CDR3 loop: CASSVGGRGSYEQYF. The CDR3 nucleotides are TGTGCCAGCAGCGTAGGTGGCAGGGGGTCCTACGAGCAGTACTTC. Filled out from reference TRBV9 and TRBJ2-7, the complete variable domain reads DSGVTQTPKHLITATGQRVTLRCSPRSGDLSVYWYQQSLDQGLQFLIQYYNGEERAKGNILERFSAQQFPDLHSELNLSSLELGDSALYFCASSVGGRGSYEQYFGPGTRLTVT.

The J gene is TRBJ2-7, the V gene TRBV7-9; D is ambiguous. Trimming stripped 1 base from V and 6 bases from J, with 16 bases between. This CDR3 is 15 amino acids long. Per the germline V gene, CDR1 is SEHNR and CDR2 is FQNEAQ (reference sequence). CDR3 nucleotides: TGTGCCAGCAGCTTAGTGGGGTCTTTGAGGACCGAGCAGTACTTC. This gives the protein CASSLVGSLRTEQYF.

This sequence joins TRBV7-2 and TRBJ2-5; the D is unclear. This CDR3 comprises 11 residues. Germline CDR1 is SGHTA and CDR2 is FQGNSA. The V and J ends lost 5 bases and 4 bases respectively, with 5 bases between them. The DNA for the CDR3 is TGTGCCAGCAGCGCCATAGAGACCCAGTACTTC. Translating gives CASSAIETQYF.

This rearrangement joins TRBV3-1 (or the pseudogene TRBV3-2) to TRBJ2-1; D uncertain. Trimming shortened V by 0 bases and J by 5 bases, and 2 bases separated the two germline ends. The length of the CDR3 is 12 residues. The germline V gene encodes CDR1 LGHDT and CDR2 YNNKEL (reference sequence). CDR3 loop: CASSQDDNEQFF. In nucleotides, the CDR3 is TGTGCCAGCAGCCAAGACGACAATGAGCAGTTCTTC.